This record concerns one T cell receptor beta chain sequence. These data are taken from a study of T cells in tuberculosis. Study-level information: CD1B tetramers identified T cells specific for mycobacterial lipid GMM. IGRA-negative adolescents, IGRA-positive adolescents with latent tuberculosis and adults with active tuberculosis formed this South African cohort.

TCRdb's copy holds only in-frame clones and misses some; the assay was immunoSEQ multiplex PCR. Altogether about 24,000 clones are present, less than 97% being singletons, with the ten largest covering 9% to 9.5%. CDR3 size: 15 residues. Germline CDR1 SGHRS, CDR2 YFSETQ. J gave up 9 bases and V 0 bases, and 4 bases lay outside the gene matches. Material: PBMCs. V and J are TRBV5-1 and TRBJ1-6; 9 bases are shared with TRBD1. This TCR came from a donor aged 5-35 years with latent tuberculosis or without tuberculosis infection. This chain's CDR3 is CASSLAGQGLSPLHF. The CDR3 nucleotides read TGCGCCAGCAGCTTGGCGGGACAGGGTCTTTCACCCCTCCACTTT.